This T cell receptor beta chain was recovered during a study of blood T cell repertoires in COVID-19. In the study overall: From T cells, B-cell-depleted T cells, or PBMCs came the material, which was cDNA or gDNA.

The protocol was immunoSEQ multiplex PCR, while the TCRdb copy is restricted to in-frame clones and leaves out a portion. This sample has 95,000 to 150,000 clones; 71% occur once, and the top ten carry around 0.9%. CDR1 MNHEY and CDR2 SVGEGT come from the germline V gene. The length of the CDR3 is 13 residues. The germline V and J ends were trimmed by 8 bases and 2 bases, with 12 bases remaining between them. The receptor comes from a human donor with acute or convalescent COVID-19. The donor label of this sample is uncertain. Source material: peripheral blood. The V call is TRBV6-2 or TRBV6-3, the J call TRBJ2-5, with D possibly being TRBD2 (5 bases). DNA of the CDR3: TGTGCCAGCGGCCCGGACTTTCAAGAGACCCAGTACTTC. It specifies CASGPDFQETQYF.